The 29 T cell receptor beta chains listed next were all sequenced from one sample in a study of T-cell reconstitution after alpha-beta-depleted transplantation in children. Unique molecular identifiers were used to barcode this TCRbeta library. Using its own MiXCR run on the PCR reads, TCRdb lists one record per CDR3 protein. The sample consists of 500,000 to 600,000 distinct CDR3 sequences, 25% to 30% of them appearing once. The material was PBMCs, obtained before TCRalphabeta/CD19-depleted stem cell transplant. The receptor set was obtained from a boy in the first two years of life with Wiskott-Aldrich syndrome, due to receive a stem cell transplant.

The V call is TRBV25-1, the J call TRBJ2-7; 14 bases fit TRBD2. The CDR3 extends over 16 amino acids. CDR1 is MGHDK, CDR2 SYGVNS, per germline. J was trimmed by 5 bases and V by 2 bases; bases with no gene match: 5. CDR3 coding DNA: TGTGCCAGCAGTGAAGGTGGGGGACTAGCGGGAGACGAGCAGTACTTC. It yields the protein CASSEGGGLAGDEQYF.

This clonotype was observed a few times. The J gene is TRBJ2-1, the V gene TRBV5-6, with 10 bases lining up with TRBD1. The germline gives CDR1 SGHDT, CDR2 YYEEEE. The CDR3 consists of 13 residues. V lost 4 bases to trimming and J lost 10 bases; unmatched junction nucleotides: 5. The CDR3 loop reads CASSRGTGDEQFF. CDR3 DNA sequence: TGTGCCAGCAGCAGAGGGACAGGGGACGAGCAGTTCTTC.

The chain couples TRBV11-2 to TRBJ2-3; 11 bases align to TRBD2. Trimming at V came to 0 bases and at J to 4 bases, leaving 0 bases not matched to a gene. CDR1 and CDR2 from the germline V gene are SGHAT and FQNNGV. CDR3 length: 15 residues. The CDR3 DNA reads as TGTGCCAGCAGCTTAGAACTAGCGGGAGCAGATACGCAGTATTTT. Residues: CASSLELAGADTQYF.

V and J are TRBV5-1 and TRBJ2-1; 8 bases align to TRBD2. This CDR3 contains 16 residues. V lost 5 bases to trimming and J lost 2 bases; unmatched junction nucleotides: 9. Germline V gene lookup returns CDR1 SGHRS and CDR2 YFSETQ. CDR3 in DNA: TGCGCCAGCAGTCGGGGGCAGACTAGCGCCTACAATGAGCAGTTCTTC. This translates into CASSRGQTSAYNEQFF.

This clonotype was seen a handful of times. Here the CDR3 reads CASSLGLADVNAYEQYF. The CDR3 nucleotides read TGCGCCAGCAGCTTGGGACTAGCGGACGTCAATGCCTACGAGCAGTACTTC. V and J are TRBV5-1 and TRBJ2-7, with 9 bases identical to TRBD2. The length of the CDR3 is 17 residues. Germline loops: CDR1 SGHRS, CDR2 YFSETQ. V gave up 0 bases and J gave up 2 bases; unmatched junction bases: 9. Drawing the rest from reference TRBV5-1 and TRBJ2-7, the complete variable domain is KAGVTQTPRYLIKTRGQQVTLSCSPISGHRSVSWYQQTPGQGLQFLFEYFSETQRNKGNFPGRFSGRQFSNSRSEMNVSTLELGDSALYLCASSLGLADVNAYEQYFGPGTRLTVT.

The CDR3, as DNA: TGCGCCAGCAGAAACGGACTAGCGGGGTTTTACGAGCAGTACTTC. Encoded protein: CASRNGLAGFYEQYF. This rearrangement joins TRBV5-1 to TRBJ2-7; 12 positions match TRBD2. The CDR3 is 15 residues long. Trimming took 5 bases from V and 4 from J; bases not matched to a gene: 7. The germline V gene has CDR1 SGHRS and CDR2 YFSETQ.

This clonotype showed up just a few times. The J gene is TRBJ2-5, the V gene TRBV5-1, with 10 bases that match TRBD2. J gave up 3 bases and V 0 bases, and 8 bases lay outside the gene matches. This CDR3 has 17 residues. From germline, CDR1 is SGHRS and CDR2 YFSETQ. The CDR3 loop is CASSLDPVAGGKETQYF. CDR3 in DNA: TGCGCCAGCAGCTTGGATCCGGTAGCGGGAGGTAAAGAGACCCAGTACTTC.

The CDR3 bases are TGTGCCAGCAGCCCCCCGACAGGGGGCGCAGATGAAAAACTGTTTTTT. It translates to CASSPPTGGADEKLFF. J is TRBJ1-4 and V is TRBV12-3 or TRBV12-4; TRBD1 agrees at 10 bases. This CDR3 spans 16 amino acids. V trimming: 6 bases; J trimming: 6 bases; junction bases outside the gene matches: 10.

This chain connects TRBV20-1 to TRBJ2-1; TRBD2 matches 11 bases. CDR3 length: 14 residues. Trimming took 6 bases from V and 4 from J; bases not matched to a gene: 5. Germline values: CDR1 DFQATT, CDR2 SNEGSKA (reference sequence). The CDR3 region is CSAPGLADYNEQFF. In DNA, the CDR3 is TGCAGTGCCCCGGGACTAGCGGATTACAATGAGCAGTTCTTC.

This clonotype has a handful of counts. The chain joins TRBV20-1 to TRBJ2-6, with 9 bases aligning to TRBD1. The germline gives CDR1 DFQATT, CDR2 SNEGSKA (reference sequence). CDR3 length equals 16 residues. Unmatched junction bases numbered 9, after V lost 7 bases and J lost 2 bases. The CDR3 bases are TGCAGTGTCGCCGGACAGGGGCTACCTGGGGCCAACGTCCTGACTTTC. Its translation: CSVAGQGLPGANVLTF.

This chain joins TRBV11-2 and TRBJ2-3, with TRBD2 matching over 9 bases. Germline assignment: CDR1 SGHAT and CDR2 FQNNGV. The V segment lost 5 bases and the J segment 5 bases; nucleotides outside the gene matches: 8. CDR3 length: 15 amino acids. The CDR3 loop is CASSPDILAGDTQYF. The CDR3 DNA follows: TGTGCCAGCAGCCCCGACATACTAGCGGGAGATACGCAGTATTTT.

In its sample, this clonotype was seen once. The DNA of the CDR3 is TGTGCCAGCCAAGGAGGGGGGGGGACTTTAATCCCCCTGGAGCAGTACTTC. Translating it yields CASQGGGGTLIPLEQYF. The chain recombines TRBV3-1 with TRBJ2-7; tentative D call: TRBD2 (7 bases). The CDR3 is 17 residues long. Trimming took off 8 bases at V and 7 bases at J, with 30 bases between the two ends. Germline V gives CDR1 LGHDT, CDR2 YNNKEL (reference sequence).

The genes are TRBV5-1 and TRBJ2-1, with 9 bases matching TRBD2. CDR3 length: 18 amino acids. Per germline, CDR1 SGHRS and CDR2 YFSETQ. Trimming cost V 1 base and J 0 bases; bases outside gene matches: 8. The CDR3 loop is CASSLSAGGVLSYNEQFF. The CDR3 DNA is TGCGCCAGCAGCTTGTCCGCGGGAGGGGTCCTCTCCTACAATGAGCAGTTCTTC.

This clonotype has more than one count but fewer than ten. The chain joins TRBV24-1 to TRBJ2-1; either TRBD1 or TRBD2 may supply D (5 bases each). The germline V and J ends were trimmed by 5 bases and 6 bases, with 19 bases remaining between them. Germline CDR1 KGHDR, CDR2 SFDVKD. This CDR3 is built from 16 residues. The CDR3 reads CATSGVGVYRGNEQFF. DNA for the CDR3: TGTGCCACCAGTGGCGTAGGGGTGTATCGGGGCAATGAGCAGTTCTTC.

The CDR3 here is CASSSRPLAGGPYEQFF. DNA of the CDR3: TGTGCCAGCAGCTCCAGGCCGCTAGCGGGAGGGCCCTATGAGCAGTTCTTC. This chain uses TRBV5-6 with TRBJ2-1; 12 bases are shared with TRBD2. The germline V gene has CDR1 SGHDT and CDR2 YYEEEE. Losses at the gene ends were 3 bases for V and 8 bases for J; bases not matched to a gene: 12. This CDR3 is built from 17 residues. Looking up the rest from reference TRBV5-6 and TRBJ2-1 gives the full variable domain: DAGVTQSPTHLIKTRGQQVTLRCSPKSGHDTVSWYQQALGQGPQFIFQYYEEEERQRGNFPDRFSGHQFPNYSSELNVNALLLGDSALYLCASSSRPLAGGPYEQFFGPGTRLTVL.

In this sample, this clonotype turned up a few times. The chain joins TRBV5-5 to TRBJ2-7; D unclear. The CDR3 covers 14 residues. Trimming took 0 bases from V and 2 from J, leaving 9 bases between them. The V gene's germline CDR1 is SGHKS and CDR2 YYEKEE (reference sequence). The CDR3 DNA is TGTGCCAGCAGCTTGGCAGCCCAAACCTACGAGCAGTACTTC. Translated, it gives CASSLAAQTYEQYF. Together with reference TRBV5-5 and TRBJ2-7, the CDR3 gives the full variable domain: DAGVTQSPTHLIKTRGQQVTLRCSPISGHKSVSWYQQVLGQGPQFIFQYYEKEERGRGNFPDRFSARQFPNYSSELNVNALLLGDSALYLCASSLAAQTYEQYFGPGTRLTVT.

V and J are TRBV5-1 and TRBJ2-3; either TRBD1 or TRBD2 may supply D (5 bases each). This CDR3 region has 14 residues. V was pared by 0 bases and J by 4 bases, with 9 bases between. In germline, CDR1 is SGHRS, CDR2 YFSETQ. The CDR3 nucleotides read TGCGCCAGCAGCTTGGCCGGGACGGCAGATACGCAGTATTTT. This translates into CASSLAGTADTQYF.

This rearrangement joins TRBV12-3 or TRBV12-4 to TRBJ2-1; maybe TRBD1 (6 bases). Trimming cost V 5 bases and J 4 bases, with 15 bases left between them. The CDR3 sequence is 15 residues long. CDR3 coding DNA: TGTGCCAGCAGTCGACAGGAATTTTATTACAATGAGCAGTTCTTC. Its translation is CASSRQEFYYNEQFF.

The chain links TRBV5-1 to TRBJ2-1; tentatively, D is TRBD1 (6 bases). CDR3 length: 15 amino acids. Trimming pared 2 bases from V and 8 bases from J, leaving 17 bases between. Per germline, CDR1 SGHRS and CDR2 YFSETQ. CDR3 nucleotides: TGCGCCAGCAGCTTAGGGGGAGTTTTGGGCGATGAGCAGTTCTTC. Residues: CASSLGGVLGDEQFF.

J is TRBJ2-5 and V is TRBV15, with D possibly TRBD1 on 5 matching bases. Germline-derived CDR1 and CDR2 are LNHNV and YYDKDF (reference sequence). The germline V and J ends were trimmed by 0 bases and 1 base, with 12 bases remaining between them. The CDR3 loop spans 16 amino acids. CDR3 DNA: TGTGCCACCAGCAGAGATCTGGCAGGGCTCCAAGAGACCCAGTACTTC. Its protein product is CATSRDLAGLQETQYF.

V and J are TRBV28 and TRBJ2-2; tentative D call: TRBD1 (6 bases). Per the germline V gene, CDR1 is MDHEN and CDR2 is SYDVKM. The CDR3 loop spans 15 amino acids. The V end was cut by 7 bases, the J end by 1 base, with 13 bases between. CDR3 sequence (DNA): TGTGCCAGCATCCCCGGGACACTGAACACCGGGGAGCTGTTTTTT. Translation: CASIPGTLNTGELFF.

This clonotype was found a few times. The chain combines TRBV6-1 with TRBJ2-1, with 7 bases matching TRBD2. This CDR3 has 15 residues. From germline, CDR1 is MNHNS and CDR2 SASEGT. V trimming: 11 bases; J trimming: 6 bases; junction bases outside the gene matches: 16. CDR3 sequence (DNA): TGTGCCGCGGGAGTGAGGAGGGGCGTTCTCAATGAGCAGTTCTTC. Translated, it gives CAAGVRRGVLNEQFF.

The chain is built from TRBV5-1 and TRBJ2-3; tentative D call: TRBD2 (5 bases). The CDR3 runs 17 residues. From germline, CDR1 is SGHRS and CDR2 YFSETQ. V shed 1 base and J shed 2 bases, with 17 bases lying between them. The CDR3 nucleotides read TGCGCCAGCAGCTTGTGGACTCTTCTTGGGTACACAGATACGCAGTATTTT. Its translation: CASSLWTLLGYTDTQYF. Complete variable domain (other parts from reference TRBV5-1 and TRBJ2-3): KAGVTQTPRYLIKTRGQQVTLSCSPISGHRSVSWYQQTPGQGLQFLFEYFSETQRNKGNFPGRFSGRQFSNSRSEMNVSTLELGDSALYLCASSLWTLLGYTDTQYFGPGTRLTVL.

This clonotype was detected a few times. The rearrangement links TRBV10-3 to TRBJ2-5; D remains unclear. The V gene lost 4 bases and the J gene lost 1 base, with 10 bases spanning the gap. This CDR3 has 14 residues. Germline V gene data show CDR1 as ENHRY and CDR2 as SYGVKD. CDR3 region: CAISGRSSQETQYF. CDR3 in DNA: TGTGCCATCAGTGGACGGTCCTCCCAAGAGACCCAGTACTTC.

The rearrangement links TRBV7-8 to TRBJ2-7; TRBD1 or TRBD2 may be the D gene (5 bases each). The CDR3 spans 14 residues. V gave up 5 bases and J gave up 2 bases, with 13 bases separating them. CDR1 and CDR2 (germline): SGHVS, FQNEAQ. As DNA, the CDR3 is TGTGCCAGCAGCCTCCGGGACGGAGCCTACGAGCAGTACTTC. This gives the protein CASSLRDGAYEQYF.

The V call is TRBV20-1, the J call TRBJ1-4, with 9 bases that match TRBD1. The CDR3 length is 15 residues. V lost 3 bases to trimming and J lost 10 bases; unmatched junction nucleotides: 12. The germline CDR1 and CDR2 sequences are DFQATT and SNEGSKA (reference sequence). The CDR3 DNA reads as TGCAGTGCTAGCGGAAAACAGGGGGACAGGGTAAAACTGTTTTTT. This encodes CSASGKQGDRVKLFF.

This chain joins TRBV18 and TRBJ1-5; 7 nucleotides match TRBD1. The V and J ends lost 4 bases and 6 bases, in that order; junction bases with no gene match: 0. Germline V lookup: CDR1 KGHSH, CDR2 LQKENI. The CDR3 is 12 amino acids. In nucleotides, the CDR3 is TGTGCCAGCTCACAGGGGGCTCAGCCCCAGCATTTT. It is translated as CASSQGAQPQHF.

The rearrangement links TRBV5-1 to TRBJ2-1; the D is unclear. CDR3 size: 16 residues. Between the trimmed V and J ends, which lost 1 base and 6 bases, there was a span of 17 bases. CDR1 and CDR2 (germline): SGHRS, YFSETQ. The CDR3 DNA reads as TGCGCCAGCAGCTTGTACTTTGAGGTGGCCGGCAATGAGCAGTTCTTC. Protein product: CASSLYFEVAGNEQFF.

This clonotype has a handful of counts. The V and J genes are TRBV3-1 and TRBJ2-1; 9 nucleotides align to TRBD2. The germline V gene encodes CDR1 LGHDT and CDR2 YNNKEL (reference sequence). With 3 bases clipped from V and 8 bases from J, the junction kept 17 bases outside the gene matches. This CDR3 comprises 18 residues. The CDR3 here is CASSHYFSGRGTGDEQFF. The CDR3 region has the DNA TGTGCCAGCAGCCATTACTTTAGCGGGAGAGGGACGGGCGATGAGCAGTTCTTC.